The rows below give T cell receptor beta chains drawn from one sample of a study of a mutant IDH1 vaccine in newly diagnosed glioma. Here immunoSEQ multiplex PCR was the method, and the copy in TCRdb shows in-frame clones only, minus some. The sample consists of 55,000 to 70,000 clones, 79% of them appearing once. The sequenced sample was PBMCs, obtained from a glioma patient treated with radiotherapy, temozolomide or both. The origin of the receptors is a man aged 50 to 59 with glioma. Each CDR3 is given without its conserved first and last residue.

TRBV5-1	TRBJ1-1	ASSLVQGALNTEAF
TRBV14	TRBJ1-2	ASSPLDRADYT
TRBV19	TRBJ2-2	ASSWGPNTGELF
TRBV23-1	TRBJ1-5	ASSQGGPRQPQH
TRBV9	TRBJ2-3	ASSTRQLTDTQY
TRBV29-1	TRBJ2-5	SVDLGETQY
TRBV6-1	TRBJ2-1	ASSISGVNNGQF
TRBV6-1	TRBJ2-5	ASSGAGTGDRETQY
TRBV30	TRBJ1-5	AWSVRENQPQH
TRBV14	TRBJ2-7	ASSPVTGMDEQY
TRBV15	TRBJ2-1	ATSRGGGQVFNEQF
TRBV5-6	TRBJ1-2	ASSSRDRAVDYGYT
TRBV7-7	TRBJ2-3	ASSPQGLATDTQY
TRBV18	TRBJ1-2	ASSEGTYGYT
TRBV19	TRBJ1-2	ASSQGGYGYT